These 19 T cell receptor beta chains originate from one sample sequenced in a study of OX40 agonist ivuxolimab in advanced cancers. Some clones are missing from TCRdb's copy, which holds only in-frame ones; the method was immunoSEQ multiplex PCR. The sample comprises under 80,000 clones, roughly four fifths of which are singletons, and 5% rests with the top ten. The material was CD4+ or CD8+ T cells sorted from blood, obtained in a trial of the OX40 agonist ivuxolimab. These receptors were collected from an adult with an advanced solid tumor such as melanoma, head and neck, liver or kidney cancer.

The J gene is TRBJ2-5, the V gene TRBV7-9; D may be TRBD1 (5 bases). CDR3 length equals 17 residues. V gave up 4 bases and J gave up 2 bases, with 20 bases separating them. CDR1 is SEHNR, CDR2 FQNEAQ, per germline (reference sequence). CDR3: CASSSKFSYDRQETQYF. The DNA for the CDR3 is TGTGCCAGCAGCTCCAAATTTTCCTACGACAGACAAGAGACCCAGTACTTC.

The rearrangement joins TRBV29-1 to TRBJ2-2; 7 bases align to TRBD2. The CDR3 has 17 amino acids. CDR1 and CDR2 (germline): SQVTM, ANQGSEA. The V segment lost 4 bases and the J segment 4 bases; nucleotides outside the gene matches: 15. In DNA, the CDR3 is TGCAGCGTTGCTTTAAGGGTTTGGGGGGGGAGCACCGGGGAGCTGTTTTTT. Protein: CSVALRVWGGSTGELFF.

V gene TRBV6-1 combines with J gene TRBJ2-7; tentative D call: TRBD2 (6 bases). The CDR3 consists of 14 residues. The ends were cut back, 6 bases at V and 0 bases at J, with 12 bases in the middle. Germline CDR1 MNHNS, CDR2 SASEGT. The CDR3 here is CASSRTSPSYEQYF. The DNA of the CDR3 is TGTGCCAGCAGCAGAACTAGCCCCTCCTACGAGCAGTACTTC.

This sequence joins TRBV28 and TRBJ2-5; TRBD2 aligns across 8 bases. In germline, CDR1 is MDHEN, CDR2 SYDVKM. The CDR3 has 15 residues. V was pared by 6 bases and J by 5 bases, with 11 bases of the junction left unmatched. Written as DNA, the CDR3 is TGTGCCAGCAGACATGGCGGGGGGCGCCTGGAGACCCAGTACTTC. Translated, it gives CASRHGGGRLETQYF.

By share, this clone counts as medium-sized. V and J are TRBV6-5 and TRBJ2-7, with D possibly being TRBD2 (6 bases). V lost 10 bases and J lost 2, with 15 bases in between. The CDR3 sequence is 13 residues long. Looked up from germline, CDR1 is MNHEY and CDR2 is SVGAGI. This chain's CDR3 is CATLSRDAYEQYF. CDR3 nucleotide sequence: TGTGCCACCCTCTCGCGGGACGCCTACGAGCAGTACTTC.

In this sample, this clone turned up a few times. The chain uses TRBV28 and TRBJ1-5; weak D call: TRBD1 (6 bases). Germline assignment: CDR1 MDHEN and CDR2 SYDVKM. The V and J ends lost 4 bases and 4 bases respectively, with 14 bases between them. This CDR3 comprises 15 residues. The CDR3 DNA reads TGTGCCAGCAGTTACGGGGTCAGGGGAAATCAGCCCCAGCATTTT. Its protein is CASSYGVRGNQPQHF.

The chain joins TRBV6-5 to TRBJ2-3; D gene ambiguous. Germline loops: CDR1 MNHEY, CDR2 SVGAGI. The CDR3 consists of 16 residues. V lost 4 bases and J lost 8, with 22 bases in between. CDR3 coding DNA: TGTGCCAGCAGTTCCACCCGGACCCTTGCCCCAGCTACGCAGTATTTT. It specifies CASSSTRTLAPATQYF.

DNA of the CDR3: TGTGCCAGCAGCCAAGGGACTAGCAGACAAGAGACCCAGTACTTC. Protein sequence: CASSQGTSRQETQYF. The chain links TRBV14 to TRBJ2-5, with 8 bases that match TRBD2. The CDR3 runs to 15 residues. J lost 2 bases, V lost 1 base, and 3 bases had no gene match. CDR1 is SGHDN and CDR2 is FVKESK in the germline V gene.

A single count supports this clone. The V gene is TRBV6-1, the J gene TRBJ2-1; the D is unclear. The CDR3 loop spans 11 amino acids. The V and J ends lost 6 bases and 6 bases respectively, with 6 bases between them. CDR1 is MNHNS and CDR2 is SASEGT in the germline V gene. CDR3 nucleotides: TGTGCCAGCAGGGCCGTCAATGAGCAGTTCTTC. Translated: CASRAVNEQFF.

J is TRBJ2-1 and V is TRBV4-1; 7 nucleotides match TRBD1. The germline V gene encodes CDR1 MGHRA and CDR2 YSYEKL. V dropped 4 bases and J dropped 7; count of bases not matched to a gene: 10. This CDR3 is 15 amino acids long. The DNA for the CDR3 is TGCGCCAGCAGCCTGTGGGACAGCCCCAGGAATGAGCAGTTCTTC. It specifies CASSLWDSPRNEQFF.

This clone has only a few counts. The CDR3 spells CASSLVTSGDSTDTQYF. CDR3 sequence (DNA): TGCGCCAGCAGCTTGGTTACTAGCGGAGATAGCACAGATACGCAGTATTTT. The chain links TRBV5-1 to TRBJ2-3; 8 positions match TRBD2. The V gene's germline CDR1 is SGHRS and CDR2 YFSETQ. The CDR3 length is 17 residues. The V and J ends lost 0 bases and 0 bases, in that order; junction bases with no gene match: 6.

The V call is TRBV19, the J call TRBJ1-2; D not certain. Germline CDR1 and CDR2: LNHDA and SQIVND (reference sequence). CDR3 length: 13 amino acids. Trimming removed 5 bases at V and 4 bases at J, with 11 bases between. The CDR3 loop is CASSPGGIYGYTF. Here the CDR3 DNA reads TGTGCCAGTAGTCCCGGCGGTATCTATGGCTACACCTTC.

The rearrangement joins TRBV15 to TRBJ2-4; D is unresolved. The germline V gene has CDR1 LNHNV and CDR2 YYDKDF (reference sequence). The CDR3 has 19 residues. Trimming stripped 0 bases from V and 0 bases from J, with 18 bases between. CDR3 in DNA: TGTGCCACCAGCAGAGATCGGAGACACCGAGACCTAGCCAAAAACATTCAGTACTTC. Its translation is CATSRDRRHRDLAKNIQYF.

The CDR3 DNA sequence: TGTGCCAGCAGTTACTCGAGGGGCGGAGAGGACGAGCAGTACTTC. Amino acid sequence: CASSYSRGGEDEQYF. The chain links TRBV6-5 to TRBJ2-7; D may match TRBD1 or TRBD2 (5 bases each). The V end lost 0 bases, the J end lost 5 bases, and 14 bases lay between the germline ends. This CDR3 is built from 15 residues. The germline V gene encodes CDR1 MNHEY and CDR2 SVGAGI.

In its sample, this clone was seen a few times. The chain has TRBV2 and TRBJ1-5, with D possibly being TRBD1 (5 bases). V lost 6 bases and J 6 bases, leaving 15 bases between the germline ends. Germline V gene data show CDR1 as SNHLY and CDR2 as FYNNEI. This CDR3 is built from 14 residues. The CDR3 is CASSDGRGSQPQHF. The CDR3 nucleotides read TGTGCCAGCAGCGATGGACGGGGGAGTCAGCCCCAGCATTTT.

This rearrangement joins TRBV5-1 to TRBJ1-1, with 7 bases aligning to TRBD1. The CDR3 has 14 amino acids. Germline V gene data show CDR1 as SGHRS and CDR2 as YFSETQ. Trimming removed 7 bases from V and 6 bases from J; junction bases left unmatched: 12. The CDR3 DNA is TGCGCCAGCTCAAAGGGGGCCCAGGGCGCTGAAGCTTTCTTT. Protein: CASSKGAQGAEAFF.

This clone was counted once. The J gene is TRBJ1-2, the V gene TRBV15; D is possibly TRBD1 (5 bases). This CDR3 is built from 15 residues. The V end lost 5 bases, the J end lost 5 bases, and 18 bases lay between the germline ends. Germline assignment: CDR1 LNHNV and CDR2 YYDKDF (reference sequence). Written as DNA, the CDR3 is TGTGCCACCAGCGACATCTTGGGGGGAGAATATGGCTACACCTTC. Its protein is CATSDILGGEYGYTF.

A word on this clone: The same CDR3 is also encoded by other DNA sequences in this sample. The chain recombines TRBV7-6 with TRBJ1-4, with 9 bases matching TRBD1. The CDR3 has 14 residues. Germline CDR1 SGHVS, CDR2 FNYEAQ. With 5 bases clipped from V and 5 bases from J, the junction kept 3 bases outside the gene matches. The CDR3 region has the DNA TGTGCCAGCAGCCTAGGACAGGGGAATGAAAAACTGTTTTTT. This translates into CASSLGQGNEKLFF.

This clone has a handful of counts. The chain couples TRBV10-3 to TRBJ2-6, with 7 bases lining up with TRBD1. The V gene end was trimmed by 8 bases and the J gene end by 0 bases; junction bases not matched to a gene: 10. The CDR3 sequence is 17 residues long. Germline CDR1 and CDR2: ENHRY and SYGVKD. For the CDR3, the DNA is TGTGCCATCCTTACCGGGACAGTATCCTCTGGGGCCAACGTCCTGACTTTC. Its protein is CAILTGTVSSGANVLTF.